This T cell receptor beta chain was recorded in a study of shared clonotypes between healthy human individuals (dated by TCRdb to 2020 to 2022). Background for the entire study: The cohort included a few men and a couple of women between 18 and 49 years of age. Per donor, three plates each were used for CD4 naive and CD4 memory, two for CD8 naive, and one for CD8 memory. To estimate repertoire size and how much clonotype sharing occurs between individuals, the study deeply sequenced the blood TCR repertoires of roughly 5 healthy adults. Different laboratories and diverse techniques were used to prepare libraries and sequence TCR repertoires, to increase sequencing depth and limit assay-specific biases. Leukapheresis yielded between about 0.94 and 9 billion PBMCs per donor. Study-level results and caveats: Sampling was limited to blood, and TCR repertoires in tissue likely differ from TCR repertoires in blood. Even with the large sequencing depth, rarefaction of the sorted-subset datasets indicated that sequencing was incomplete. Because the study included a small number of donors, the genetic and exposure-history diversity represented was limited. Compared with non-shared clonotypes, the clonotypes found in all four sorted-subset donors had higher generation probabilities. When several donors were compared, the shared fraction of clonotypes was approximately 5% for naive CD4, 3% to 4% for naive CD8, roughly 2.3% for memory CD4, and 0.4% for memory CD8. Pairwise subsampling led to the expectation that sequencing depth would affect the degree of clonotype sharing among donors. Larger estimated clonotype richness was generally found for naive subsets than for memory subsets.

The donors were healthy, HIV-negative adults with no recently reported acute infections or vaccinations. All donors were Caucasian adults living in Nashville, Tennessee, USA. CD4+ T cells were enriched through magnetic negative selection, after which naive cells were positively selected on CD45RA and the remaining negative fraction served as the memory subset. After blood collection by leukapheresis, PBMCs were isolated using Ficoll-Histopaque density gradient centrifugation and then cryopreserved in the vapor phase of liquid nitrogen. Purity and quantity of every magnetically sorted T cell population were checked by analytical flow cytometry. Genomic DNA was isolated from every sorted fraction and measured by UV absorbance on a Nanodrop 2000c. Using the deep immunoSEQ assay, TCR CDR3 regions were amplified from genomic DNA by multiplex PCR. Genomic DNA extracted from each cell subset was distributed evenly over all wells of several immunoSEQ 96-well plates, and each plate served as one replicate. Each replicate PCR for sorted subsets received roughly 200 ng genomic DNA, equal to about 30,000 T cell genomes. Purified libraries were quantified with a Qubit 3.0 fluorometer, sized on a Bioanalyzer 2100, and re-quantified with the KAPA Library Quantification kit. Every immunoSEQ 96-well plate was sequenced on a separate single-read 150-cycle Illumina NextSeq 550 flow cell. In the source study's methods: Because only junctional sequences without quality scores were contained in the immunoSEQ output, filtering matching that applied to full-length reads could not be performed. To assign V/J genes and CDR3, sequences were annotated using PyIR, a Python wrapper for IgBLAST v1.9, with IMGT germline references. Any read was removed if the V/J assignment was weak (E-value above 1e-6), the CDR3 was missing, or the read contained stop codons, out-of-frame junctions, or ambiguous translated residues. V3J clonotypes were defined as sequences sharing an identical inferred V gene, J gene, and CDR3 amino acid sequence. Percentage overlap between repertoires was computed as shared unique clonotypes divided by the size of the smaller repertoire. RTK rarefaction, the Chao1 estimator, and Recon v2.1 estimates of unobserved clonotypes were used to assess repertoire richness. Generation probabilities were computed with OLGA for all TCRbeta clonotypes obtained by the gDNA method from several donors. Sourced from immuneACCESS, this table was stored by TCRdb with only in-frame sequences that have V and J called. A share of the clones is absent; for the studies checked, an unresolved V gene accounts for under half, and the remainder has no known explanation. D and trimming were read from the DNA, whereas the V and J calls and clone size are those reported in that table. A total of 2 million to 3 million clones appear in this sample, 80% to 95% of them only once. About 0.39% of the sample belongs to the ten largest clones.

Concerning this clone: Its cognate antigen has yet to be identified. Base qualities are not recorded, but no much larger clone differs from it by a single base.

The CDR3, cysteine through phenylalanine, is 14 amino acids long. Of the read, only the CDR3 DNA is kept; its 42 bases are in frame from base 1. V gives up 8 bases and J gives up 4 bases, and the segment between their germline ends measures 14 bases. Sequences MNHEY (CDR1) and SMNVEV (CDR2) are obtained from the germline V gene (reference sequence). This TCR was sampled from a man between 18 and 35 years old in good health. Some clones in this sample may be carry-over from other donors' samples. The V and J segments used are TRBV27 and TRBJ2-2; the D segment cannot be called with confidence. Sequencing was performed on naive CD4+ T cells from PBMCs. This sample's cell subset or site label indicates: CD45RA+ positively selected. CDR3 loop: CASSPLDLTGELFF. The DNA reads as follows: TGTGCCAGCTCCCCCCTGGACCTCACCGGGGAGCTGTTTTTT.